The 10 T cell receptor beta chains given below trace back to one sample, sequenced in a study of cytomegalovirus exposure and HLA in healthy donors. A multiplex PCR was run with 60 Vbeta primers and 13 Jbeta primers. Produced via immunoSEQ multiplex PCR; TCRdb's table is partial and in-frame only. Here the sample spans 150,000 to 200,000 clones, around 76% being singletons. Specimen: PBMCs. The receptors originated from a girl aged 5-17 years in good health and CMV-seropositive.

The V call is TRBV29-1, the J call TRBJ1-1, with a tentative D call TRBD1 (5 bases). The germline V and J ends were trimmed by 3 bases and 1 base, with 9 bases remaining between them. Germline lookup yields CDR1 SQVTM and CDR2 ANQGSEA. The CDR3 consists of 13 residues. The DNA of the CDR3 is TGCAGCGTTGAGTCAGGGTCGAACACTGAAGCTTTCTTT. It specifies CSVESGSNTEAFF.

The rearrangement uses TRBV11-2 and TRBJ1-4; 8 bases align to TRBD1. The V gene end was trimmed by 3 bases and the J gene end by 4 bases; junction bases not matched to a gene: 1. CDR1 SGHAT and CDR2 FQNNGV come from the germline V gene. The CDR3 covers 14 residues. This CDR3 reads CASSLTGVNEKLFF. The CDR3 bases are TGTGCCAGCAGCTTGACAGGGGTTAATGAAAAACTGTTTTTT.

CDR3 amino acids: CASSPQGLAAVLFVNEQFF. DNA for the CDR3: TGTGCCAGCAGCCCGCAGGGACTAGCGGCCGTCCTTTTTGTCAATGAGCAGTTCTTC. The genes are TRBV7-9 and TRBJ2-1, with 11 bases identical to TRBD2. Germline V gives CDR1 SEHNR, CDR2 FQNEAQ (reference sequence). The CDR3 consists of 19 residues. J gave up 6 bases and V 5 bases, and 18 bases lay outside the gene matches.

The V call is TRBV7-2, the J call TRBJ1-2; D unclear. The CDR3 totals 11 residues. CDR1 and CDR2 from the germline V gene are SGHTA and FQGNSA. V was cut by 4 bases and J by 2 bases, with 2 bases left in between. The CDR3 protein is CASSSNYGYTF. DNA for the CDR3: TGTGCCAGCAGCTCGAACTATGGCTACACCTTC.

This chain's CDR3 is CASSLGPGEGNTIYF. CDR3 coding DNA: TGTGCCAGCAGCTTGGGGCCAGGAGAAGGAAACACCATATATTTT. The V call is TRBV7-2, the J call TRBJ1-3, with D tentatively TRBD1 (5 bases). V gave up 3 bases and J gave up 4 bases, with 13 bases separating them. This CDR3 contains 15 residues. In germline, CDR1 is SGHTA, CDR2 FQGNSA.

The sample holds a few counts of this clone. J is TRBJ1-3 and V is TRBV28, with a possible D match to TRBD1 (5 bases). This CDR3 contains 14 residues. Between the trimmed V and J ends, which lost 8 bases and 1 base, there was a span of 12 bases. Per germline, CDR1 MDHEN and CDR2 SYDVKM. In DNA form, the CDR3 reads TGTGCCAGCCGCTCGGGGGGATCTGGAAACACCATATATTTT. This sequence encodes CASRSGGSGNTIYF.

The chain joins TRBV7-9 to TRBJ2-1, with D possibly being TRBD2 (5 bases). CDR3 length: 15 residues. The germline V and J ends were trimmed by 8 bases and 0 bases, with 14 bases remaining between them. Germline lookup yields CDR1 SEHNR and CDR2 FQNEAQ (reference sequence). The CDR3 spells CASPPAGSSYNEQFF. Here the CDR3 DNA reads TGTGCCAGCCCTCCAGCTGGGAGCTCCTACAATGAGCAGTTCTTC.

In DNA form, the CDR3 reads TGTGCCAGCACCGTATCTCCCGGGACAGGGAAAGAGGGCAATCAGCCCCAGCATTTT. As protein: CASTVSPGTGKEGNQPQHF. The genes are TRBV28 and TRBJ1-5, with 9 bases aligning to TRBD1. The ends lost 7 bases at V and 2 bases at J; junction bases unmatched: 18. Germline V gene data show CDR1 as MDHEN and CDR2 as SYDVKM. This CDR3 is 19 amino acids long.

The chain employs TRBV28 and TRBJ1-5, with D unclear. The V and J ends lost 3 bases and 6 bases respectively, with 12 bases between them. This CDR3 comprises 14 residues. CDR1 and CDR2 from the germline V gene are MDHEN and SYDVKM. The CDR3 bases are TGTGCCAGCAGTTTGTACTCGGAGACTCAGCCCCAGCATTTT. Translation: CASSLYSETQPQHF.

The chain uses TRBV5-6 and TRBJ2-1; TRBD1 matches 8 bases. CDR3 size: 15 residues. Germline V gives CDR1 SGHDT, CDR2 YYEEEE. The junction had 3 bases not matched to a gene; V was cut back by 4 bases and J by 0 bases. CDR3 loop: CASSRQGSSYNEQFF. The DNA of the CDR3 is TGTGCCAGCAGCAGACAGGGGAGCTCCTACAATGAGCAGTTCTTC.